These 25 T cell receptor beta chains came from one sample sequenced in a study of OX40 agonist ivuxolimab in advanced cancers. Clones were sequenced by immunoSEQ multiplex PCR, and TCRdb holds only the in-frame ones, with some missing. The sample has approximately 82,000 clones, approximately 84% seen once. The sample here was CD4+ or CD8+ T cells sorted from blood, taken in a trial of the OX40 agonist ivuxolimab. The receptor set was obtained from an adult with an advanced solid tumor such as melanoma, head and neck, liver or kidney cancer.

This clone was observed once. This chain joins TRBV30 and TRBJ1-2; tentatively, D is TRBD1 (5 bases). V shed 5 bases and J shed 4 bases, with 11 bases lying between them. CDR1 is GTSNPN and CDR2 is SVGIG in the germline V gene (reference sequence). This CDR3 spans 12 amino acids. The CDR3 coding sequence is TGTGCCTGGGGGGACGGCCGCTATGGCTACACCTTC. This gives the protein CAWGDGRYGYTF.

This chain joins TRBV7-2 and TRBJ2-2; TRBD2 agrees at 12 bases. The CDR3 has 15 amino acids. V lost 4 bases and J lost 6; bases outside the gene matches: 3. From germline, CDR1 is SGHTA and CDR2 FQGNSA. The CDR3: CASSSSGGAAGELFF. The CDR3 DNA follows: TGTGCCAGCAGCTCTAGCGGGGGGGCCGCCGGGGAGCTGTTTTTT.

This clone has a handful of counts. The V and J genes are TRBV7-2 and TRBJ1-2; perhaps TRBD1 as D (5 bases). The ends were cut back, 2 bases at V and 8 bases at J, with 15 bases in the middle. The germline V gene has CDR1 SGHTA and CDR2 FQGNSA. This CDR3 region has 14 residues. The CDR3 region is CASSLPRRGAGYTF. As DNA, the CDR3 is TGTGCCAGCAGCTTACCCAGGAGGGGTGCAGGCTACACCTTC.

The chain is built from TRBV5-1 and TRBJ2-2, with D possibly being TRBD1 (6 bases). Trimming cost V 0 bases and J 7 bases, with 22 bases left between them. This CDR3 has 18 amino acids. CDR1 and CDR2 (germline): SGHRS, YFSETQ. In DNA, the CDR3 is TGCGCCAGCAGCTTGGAAGCGAGGGGGTTGTTTGGAATCGGGGAGCTGTTTTTT. This translates into CASSLEARGLFGIGELFF.

The V and J genes are TRBV30 and TRBJ2-1; TRBD2 agrees at 8 bases. The germline V gene encodes CDR1 GTSNPN and CDR2 SVGIG (reference sequence). V was pared by 0 bases and J by 3 bases, with 7 bases of the junction left unmatched. The CDR3 runs to 16 residues. The CDR3 region has the DNA TGTGCCTGGAGTGTAGGGTCTAGCGGGTTCTACAATGAGCAGTTCTTC. Residues: CAWSVGSSGFYNEQFF.

The chain couples TRBV6-1 to TRBJ1-4, with 9 bases that match TRBD1. The V gene's germline CDR1 is MNHNS and CDR2 SASEGT. The J segment lost 7 bases and the V segment lost 5 bases, leaving 5 bases of the junction unmatched. CDR3 length: 14 amino acids. This chain's CDR3 is CASSRDREIEKLFF. For the CDR3, the DNA is TGTGCCAGCAGTCGGGACAGGGAGATTGAAAAACTGTTTTTT.

The rearrangement uses TRBV29-1 and TRBJ1-1; no reliable D call. V lost 7 bases to trimming and J lost 1 base, with 7 bases between them. The CDR3 runs 11 residues. Germline V gives CDR1 SQVTM, CDR2 ANQGSEA. The CDR3: CSGIENTEAFF. CDR3 bases: TGCAGCGGTATCGAGAACACTGAAGCTTTCTTT.

The chain uses TRBV27 and TRBJ2-3; 7 bases match TRBD1. The V gene end was trimmed by 5 bases and the J gene end by 3 bases; junction bases not matched to a gene: 2. This CDR3 has 13 amino acids. Germline-derived CDR1 and CDR2 are MNHEY and SMNVEV (reference sequence). The CDR3 here is CASSRQGTDTQYF. The CDR3 nucleotides read TGTGCCAGCAGTAGACAGGGAACAGATACGCAGTATTTT.

This chain links TRBV19 with TRBJ1-2, with 7 positions matching TRBD1. Germline V gene data show CDR1 as LNHDA and CDR2 as SQIVND (reference sequence). The CDR3 loop spans 14 amino acids. The ends lost 0 bases at V and 8 bases at J; junction bases unmatched: 6. In DNA, the CDR3 is TGTGCCAGTAGTATAGAAGGAACAGGGGTAGGCTACACCTTC. Amino acids: CASSIEGTGVGYTF.

The chain has TRBV7-2 and TRBJ2-1; no clear D gene. V was trimmed by 5 bases and J by 16 bases, leaving 18 bases between them. Germline CDR1 and CDR2: SGHTA and FQGNSA. The length of the CDR3 is 12 residues. CDR3 DNA: TGTGCCAGCAGCAGCAACAAATACCGGAGTTTCTTC. This codes for CASSSNKYRSFF.

V is TRBV9 and J is TRBJ1-3; D may be TRBD1 (5 bases). The germline V gene has CDR1 SGDLS and CDR2 YYNGEE. V was clipped by 4 bases and J by 10 bases, with 9 bases between them. The CDR3 runs 11 residues. The CDR3 loop is CASSTGTTIYF. The DNA for the CDR3 is TGTGCCAGCAGCACCGGGACGACCATATATTTT.

This chain uses TRBV4-1 with TRBJ2-3, with D possibly TRBD1 on 5 matching bases. V was trimmed by 1 base and J by 4 bases, leaving 9 bases between them. CDR3 length: 14 amino acids. CDR1 MGHRA and CDR2 YSYEKL come from the germline V gene. CDR3: CASSQGGAADTQYF. The CDR3 DNA reads TGCGCCAGCAGCCAAGGTGGGGCTGCAGATACGCAGTATTTT.

This clone was observed a single time. V gene TRBV5-1 combines with J gene TRBJ1-4, with D unclear. The CDR3 loop spans 14 amino acids. V gave up 0 bases and J gave up 4 bases, with 7 bases separating them. Germline V CDR1 and CDR2: SGHRS, YFSETQ. DNA for the CDR3: TGCGCCAGCAGCTTGGAGGGAAATAATGAAAAACTGTTTTTT. Protein sequence: CASSLEGNNEKLFF.

This chain links TRBV5-1 with TRBJ2-2; D is uncertain. CDR1 is SGHRS, CDR2 YFSETQ, per germline. The ends were cut back, 4 bases at V and 3 bases at J, with 10 bases in the middle. The CDR3 totals 14 residues. The CDR3 reads CASSHDKYTGELFF. The CDR3 DNA sequence: TGCGCCAGCAGCCATGACAAGTACACCGGGGAGCTGTTTTTT.

The rearrangement links TRBV4-3 to TRBJ2-5; D perhaps matches TRBD1 (5 bases). The J call is doubtful: the DNA matches TRBJ2-7 better. Germline-derived CDR1 and CDR2 are LGHNA and YSLEER. The CDR3 covers 14 residues. In DNA form, the CDR3 reads TGCGCCAGCAGCCGACAGAGTAACTCCTACGAGCAGTACTTC. Encoded protein: CASSRQSNSYEQYF.

This CDR3 is CASSPTGRIDYGYTF. In DNA form, the CDR3 reads TGCGCCAGCAGCCCCACCGGGAGGATAGACTATGGCTACACCTTC. This chain joins TRBV4-1 and TRBJ1-2; D unclear. The V gene lost 4 bases and the J gene lost 3 bases, with 15 bases spanning the gap. CDR3 length: 15 amino acids. The germline gives CDR1 MGHRA, CDR2 YSYEKL.

Only one count was recorded for this clone. The chain employs TRBV2 and TRBJ2-5, with 9 bases that match TRBD1. Trimming cost V 6 bases and J 4 bases; bases outside gene matches: 6. The CDR3 loop spans 14 amino acids. Germline V gene sequence: CDR1 SNHLY, CDR2 FYNNEI. CDR3 protein: CASSLQGARETQYF. CDR3 sequence (DNA): TGTGCCAGCAGCCTACAGGGGGCTCGAGAGACCCAGTACTTC.

This clone is a singleton in its sample. This sequence joins TRBV7-9 and TRBJ1-1; D not certain. V was shortened by 1 base and J by 1 base, with 7 bases between the two germline ends. Per germline, CDR1 SEHNR and CDR2 FQNEAQ (reference sequence). There are 14 residues in the CDR3. CDR3 nucleotides: TGTGCCAGCAGCTTAGGAGGAGCGAACACTGAAGCTTTCTTT. This sequence encodes CASSLGGANTEAFF. The full variable domain, in which reference TRBV7-9 and TRBJ1-1 provide the parts outside the CDR3, is DTGVSQNPRHKITKRGQNVTFRCDPISEHNRLYWYRQTLGQGPEFLTYFQNEAQLEKSRLLSDRFSAERPKGSFSTLEIQRTEQGDSAMYLCASSLGGANTEAFFGQGTRLTVV.

The CDR3 bases are TGTGCCAGCAGCCGGAATTCACCCCTCCACTTT. It specifies CASSRNSPLHF. The chain recombines TRBV6-6 with TRBJ1-6; D unresolved. CDR3 size: 11 residues. CDR1 and CDR2 from the germline V gene are MNHNY and SVGAGI (reference sequence). V lost 6 bases to trimming and J lost 7 bases, with 4 bases between them.

The CDR3 is CASSLRRTDTQYF. CDR3 nucleotides: TGTGCCAGCAGCCTCCGGCGCACAGATACGCAGTATTTT. The chain carries TRBV7-9 and TRBJ2-3; the D is unclear. The germline gives CDR1 SEHNR, CDR2 FQNEAQ (reference sequence). This CDR3 has 13 amino acids. V lost 5 bases and J 1 base, leaving 7 bases between the germline ends.

In DNA, the CDR3 is TGCGCCAGCAGCCAAGTCCCCCGATACACTGAAGCTTTCTTT. Translating it yields CASSQVPRYTEAFF. The chain joins TRBV4-3 to TRBJ1-1, with D uncertain. This CDR3 region has 14 residues. From germline, CDR1 is LGHNA and CDR2 YSLEER. Trimming left V 1 base short and J 3 bases short, with 9 bases between.

CDR3 sequence: CASSLERDRVYGYTF. DNA for the CDR3: TGTGCCAGCAGCTTAGAGAGGGACAGGGTCTATGGCTACACCTTC. The chain employs TRBV11-2 and TRBJ1-2, with 9 positions matching TRBD1. V gave up 0 bases and J gave up 4 bases; unmatched junction bases: 3. Germline CDR1 SGHAT, CDR2 FQNNGV. This CDR3 has 15 residues.

The rearrangement uses TRBV5-6 and TRBJ2-7, with a weak D call TRBD1 (5 bases). The CDR3 contains 15 residues. Trimming took off 4 bases at V and 3 bases at J, with 17 bases between the two ends. Germline V CDR1 and CDR2: SGHDT, YYEEEE. The CDR3 loop is CASSPVFGQGYEQYF. The DNA of the CDR3 is TGTGCCAGCAGCCCCGTTTTTGGCCAGGGCTACGAGCAGTACTTC.

This clone was counted a few times. The rearrangement links TRBV2 to TRBJ2-3; D remains ambiguous. Germline V gene data show CDR1 as SNHLY and CDR2 as FYNNEI. V dropped 7 bases and J dropped 2 bases, with 7 bases sitting between them. The CDR3 runs to 12 residues. CDR3 sequence: CASTLYTDTQYF. CDR3 sequence (DNA): TGTGCCAGCACGCTCTACACAGATACGCAGTATTTT.

This clone was observed a handful of times. The chain employs TRBV9 and TRBJ1-3; no reliable D call. Germline lookup yields CDR1 SGDLS and CDR2 YYNGEE. Between the trimmed V and J ends, which lost 0 bases and 0 bases, there was a span of 7 bases. CDR3 length equals 15 residues. The CDR3 bases are TGTGCCAGCAGCGTAGATCACAGCTCTGGAAACACCATATATTTT. It yields the protein CASSVDHSSGNTIYF.